Each of the 15 T cell receptor beta chains below was sequenced from the same sample in a study of blood T cell repertoires in COVID-19. Only in-frame clones appear in the TCRdb table, and some are missing; sequencing was by immunoSEQ multiplex PCR. Among about 94,000 clones listed, 84% were seen once. Sequences were obtained from peripheral blood. The receptors shown here come from a man aged 55 to 70 with acute or convalescent COVID-19.

The V gene is TRBV7-9, the J gene TRBJ1-2; D might be TRBD1 (6 bases). V lost 5 bases and J lost 4, with 14 bases in between. The CDR3 totals 14 residues. CDR1 is SEHNR and CDR2 is FQNEAQ in the germline V gene (reference sequence). CDR3 amino acids: CASSPDRRSYGYTF. In DNA form, the CDR3 reads TGTGCCAGCAGCCCGGACAGACGGAGCTATGGCTACACCTTC.

CDR3 in DNA: TGTGCCAGCAGCCAAGGCGGACTATCCAGCTCCTACAATGAGCAGTTCTTC. Residues: CASSQGGLSSSYNEQFF. The V call is TRBV14, the J call TRBJ2-1; the D gene is possibly TRBD2 (6 bases). The V end was cut by 1 base, the J end by 0 bases, with 13 bases between. CDR3 length: 17 amino acids. The germline V gene has CDR1 SGHDN and CDR2 FVKESK.

The chain recombines TRBV19 with TRBJ1-1; 7 bases align to TRBD1. Germline CDR1 is LNHDA and CDR2 is SQIVND (reference sequence). The trim removed 7 bases at V and 4 bases at J, leaving 6 bases unmatched. The CDR3 contains 13 residues. DNA of the CDR3: TGTGCCAGTAAAAGGGGGCAAAGCACTGAAGCTTTCTTT. Protein product: CASKRGQSTEAFF.

The V and J genes are TRBV27 and TRBJ1-5, with D maybe TRBD1 (5 bases). Germline V gene sequence: CDR1 MNHEY, CDR2 SMNVEV (reference sequence). V was pared by 6 bases and J by 2 bases, with 8 bases between. This CDR3 is 13 amino acids long. Written as DNA, the CDR3 is TGTGCCAGCAGCCGACAGCGCAATCAGCCCCAGCATTTT. Its protein product is CASSRQRNQPQHF.

The rearrangement uses TRBV19 and TRBJ1-2; 7 positions match TRBD1. Trimming cost V 5 bases and J 0 bases; bases outside gene matches: 15. The CDR3 contains 18 residues. Germline V gene sequence: CDR1 LNHDA, CDR2 SQIVND (reference sequence). CDR3 sequence (DNA): TGTGCCAGTAGTTCCCCCGGACAGGAGCCCACCGCTAACTATGGCTACACCTTC. Protein sequence: CASSSPGQEPTANYGYTF. Together with reference TRBV19 and TRBJ1-2, the CDR3 gives the full variable domain: DGGITQSPKYLFRKEGQNVTLSCEQNLNHDAMYWYRQDPGQGLRLIYYSQIVNDFQKGDIAEGYSVSREKKESFPLTVTSAQKNPTAFYLCASSSPGQEPTANYGYTFGSGTRLTVV.

This sequence joins TRBV4-2 and TRBJ2-1, with D tentatively TRBD2 (5 bases). This CDR3 has 17 residues. The germline gives CDR1 LGHNA, CDR2 YNFKEQ. V gave up 2 bases and J gave up 2 bases, with 16 bases separating them. CDR3: CASSQPAGGSAYNEQFF. As DNA, the CDR3 is TGTGCCAGCAGCCAACCCGCCGGCGGGTCTGCCTACAATGAGCAGTTCTTC.

This clone was counted a single time. V is TRBV5-5 and J is TRBJ1-2; D gene ambiguous. V lost 0 bases to trimming and J lost 1 base, with 7 bases between them. CDR1 SGHKS and CDR2 YYEKEE come from the germline V gene (reference sequence). The length of the CDR3 is 14 residues. As DNA, the CDR3 is TGTGCCAGCAGCTTGGATCAGTATAACTATGGCTACACCTTC. As protein: CASSLDQYNYGYTF. Based on the CDR3 plus reference TRBV5-5 and TRBJ1-2, the full variable domain is DAGVTQSPTHLIKTRGQQVTLRCSPISGHKSVSWYQQVLGQGPQFIFQYYEKEERGRGNFPDRFSARQFPNYSSELNVNALLLGDSALYLCASSLDQYNYGYTFGSGTRLTVV.

The chain is built from TRBV6-5 and TRBJ2-3; 8 bases are a match to TRBD1. Germline V gene data show CDR1 as MNHEY and CDR2 as SVGAGI. J lost 5 bases, V lost 8 bases, and 6 bases had no gene match. The CDR3 sequence is 13 residues long. CDR3 region: CASLDRVGDTQYF. DNA of the CDR3: TGTGCCAGCCTGGACAGGGTTGGAGATACGCAGTATTTT.

The chain joins TRBV13 to TRBJ1-5, with 10 bases that match TRBD1. J gave up 5 bases and V 4 bases, and 2 bases lay outside the gene matches. CDR1 and CDR2 from the germline V gene are PRHDT and FYEKMQ (reference sequence). The CDR3 covers 14 residues. CDR3 residues: CASSSGQGHQPQHF. The CDR3 nucleotides read TGTGCCAGCAGCTCGGGACAGGGGCATCAGCCCCAGCATTTT. The entire variable domain, with the rest obtained from reference TRBV13 and TRBJ1-5, is as follows: AAGVIQSPRHLIKEKRETATLKCYPIPRHDTVYWYQQGPGQDPQFLISFYEKMQSDKGSIPDRFSAQQFSDYHSELNMSSLELGDSALYFCASSSGQGHQPQHFGDGTRLSIL.

V gene TRBV2 combines with J gene TRBJ2-7; possible D gene TRBD1, 5 bases. From germline, CDR1 is SNHLY and CDR2 FYNNEI. The CDR3 sequence is 14 residues long. The V and J ends lost 7 bases and 0 bases respectively, with 13 bases between them. CDR3 in amino acids: CASNLDSSSYEQYF. The CDR3 bases are TGTGCCAGCAACCTCGACAGTAGCTCCTACGAGCAGTACTTC.

The chain carries TRBV9 and TRBJ2-7; 7 bases fit TRBD2. Germline CDR1 is SGDLS and CDR2 is YYNGEE. The CDR3 covers 14 residues. V gave up 0 bases and J gave up 5 bases; unmatched junction bases: 5. The CDR3: CASSVAVAGDEQYF. The CDR3 bases are TGTGCCAGCAGCGTAGCGGTCGCGGGGGACGAGCAGTACTTC.

The rearrangement uses TRBV3-1 (or the pseudogene TRBV3-2) and TRBJ2-7; 8 nucleotides match TRBD1. The J segment lost 9 bases and the V segment lost 4 bases, leaving 5 bases of the junction unmatched. The CDR3 totals 12 residues. The germline V gene has CDR1 LGHDT and CDR2 YNNKEL (reference sequence). The CDR3 region is CASSLGQGGQYF. CDR3 bases: TGTGCCAGCAGCCTAGGACAGGGTGGGCAGTACTTC.

This clone was detected a few times. The J gene is TRBJ2-1, the V gene TRBV3-1 (or the pseudogene TRBV3-2); D is possibly TRBD2 (6 bases). The length of the CDR3 is 14 residues. The V and J ends lost 4 bases and 11 bases respectively, with 18 bases between them. The germline V gene has CDR1 LGHDT and CDR2 YNNKEL (reference sequence). For the CDR3, the DNA is TGTGCCAGCAGCCCTTCAGTGGGGACTGCTAAGCAGTTCTTC. Protein: CASSPSVGTAKQFF.

This sequence joins TRBV2 and TRBJ2-5; 8 nucleotides align to TRBD1. With V trimmed by 6 bases and J by 2 bases, 8 bases remained unmatched. Germline CDR1 is SNHLY and CDR2 is FYNNEI. CDR3 size: 15 residues. The CDR3 sequence: CASSVFTGGQETQYF. The CDR3 nucleotides are TGTGCCAGCAGCGTCTTCACAGGGGGTCAAGAGACCCAGTACTTC.

This clone showed up just once. The chain carries TRBV2 and TRBJ1-1; the D gene is possibly TRBD1 (5 bases). This CDR3 spans 14 amino acids. V shed 6 bases and J shed 3 bases, with 14 bases lying between them. The germline gives CDR1 SNHLY, CDR2 FYNNEI. The CDR3 coding sequence is TGTGCCAGCAGCCCCAGGGAGGCGGACACTGAAGCTTTCTTT. It codes for CASSPREADTEAFF.